This TCR beta chain was identified in a study of shared clonotypes between healthy human individuals. Background on the study: Three men and a couple of women, aged 18 to 49, were donors.

The ends were cut back, 0 bases at V and 4 bases at J, with 6 bases in the middle. The CDR3 contains 14 residues. The germline CDR1 and CDR2 sequences are MNHEY and SVGAGI. As regards this clone: This CDR3 is also generated by other DNA sequences in the sample.

CD8 cells classed as naive were CD45RO-negative and positively selected for CCR7, excluding terminally differentiated effector memory CD45RA+ cells. Clones were read by immunoSEQ multiplex PCR, and TCRdb kept only the in-frame ones, dropping some. This table holds millions of clones, about 95% found once. The TCR originated in a man between 18 and 35 years old in good health. The sample consisted of naive CD8+ T cells sorted from blood. V gene TRBV6-5 combines with J gene TRBJ2-2, with D hard to call. The CDR3 nucleotides read TGTGCCAGCAGTTACTCGAGTACCACCGGGGAGCTGTTTTTT. It yields the protein CASSYSSTTGELFF.